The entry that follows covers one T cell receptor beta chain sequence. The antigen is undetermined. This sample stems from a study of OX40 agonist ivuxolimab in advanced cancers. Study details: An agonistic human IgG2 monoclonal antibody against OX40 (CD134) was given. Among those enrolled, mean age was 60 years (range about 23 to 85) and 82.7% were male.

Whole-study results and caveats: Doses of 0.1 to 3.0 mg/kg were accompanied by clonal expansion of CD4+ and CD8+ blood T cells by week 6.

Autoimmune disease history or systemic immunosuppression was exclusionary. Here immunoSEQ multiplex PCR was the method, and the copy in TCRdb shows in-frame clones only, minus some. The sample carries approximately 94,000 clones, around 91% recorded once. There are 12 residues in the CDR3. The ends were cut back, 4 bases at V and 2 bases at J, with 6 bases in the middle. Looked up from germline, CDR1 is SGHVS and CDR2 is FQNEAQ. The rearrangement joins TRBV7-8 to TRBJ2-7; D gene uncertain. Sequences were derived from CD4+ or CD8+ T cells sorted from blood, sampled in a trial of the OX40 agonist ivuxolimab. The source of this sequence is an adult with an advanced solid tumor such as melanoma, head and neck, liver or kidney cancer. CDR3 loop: CASSWFTYEQYF. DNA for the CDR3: TGTGCCAGCAGCTGGTTCACCTACGAGCAGTACTTC.